This T cell receptor beta chain was captured in a study of T cells in Graves' hyperthyroidism and ophthalmopathy. Per the germline V gene, CDR1 is MNHEY and CDR2 is SVGEGT. CDR3 length equals 18 residues. V trimming: 4 bases; J trimming: 0 bases; junction bases outside the gene matches: 11. Concerning this clonotype itself: Its antigen remains unidentified.

Notes on the study in general: Most expanded thyroid clonotypes above 0.001 recurred in blood.

Researchers took RNA transcripts and amplified the TCR beta CDR3 regions from them. First-round RT-PCR with HTBI primers amplified the TCR CDR3 region. A single record per CDR3 protein comes from TCRdb applying MiXCR to the multiplex PCR reads. The data contain approximately 590,000 distinct CDR3 sequences, roughly 14% of them singletons. This clonotype originated in a woman aged 25 to 39 with Graves' hyperthyroidism. The chain carries TRBV6-2 or TRBV6-3 and TRBJ1-5, with 8 nucleotides matching TRBD1. The material sequenced was blood. The CDR3: CASSSGTGTPYSNQPQHF. The CDR3 nucleotides are TGTGCCAGCAGTTCCGGGACAGGCACTCCATATAGCAATCAGCCCCAGCATTTT.